The clone carrying this T cell receptor (beta chain) appeared many times. Its antigen remains unknown. CD4 T cells were positively selected, then CD8 T cells from the CD4-negative fraction. Cells stained for CD3, CD4, CD8, CD45RA and CD27 were sorted into four subsets. This sample stems from a study of naive and memory T cell subsets. Study findings and constraints: Over 90% of naive TCR sequences appeared only once, unlike memory subsets.

Both TRBC1 and TRBC2 were covered by a beta constant-region primer of two equimolar oligonucleotides. Nested alpha and beta constant-region primers with the SP2 primer drove four PCR rounds on ligated cDNA. TCRdb reprocessed the UMI-ligation and nested PCR reads with MiXCR, giving one entry per CDR3 protein. The table includes some 83,000 distinct CDR3 sequences, roughly 13% detected once. The CDR3 spans 14 residues. Trimming pared 3 bases from V and 4 bases from J, leaving 7 bases between. Germline lookup yields CDR1 SGHAT and CDR2 FQNNGV. This rearrangement joins TRBV11-2 to TRBJ2-6; no definite D call. This receptor was taken from a human donor in good health. The sample comprised central memory CD4+ T cells from blood. The CDR3 nucleotides are TGTGCCAGCAGCTTCGGTTCCGGGGCCAACGTCCTGACTTTC. Translation gives CASSFGSGANVLTF.